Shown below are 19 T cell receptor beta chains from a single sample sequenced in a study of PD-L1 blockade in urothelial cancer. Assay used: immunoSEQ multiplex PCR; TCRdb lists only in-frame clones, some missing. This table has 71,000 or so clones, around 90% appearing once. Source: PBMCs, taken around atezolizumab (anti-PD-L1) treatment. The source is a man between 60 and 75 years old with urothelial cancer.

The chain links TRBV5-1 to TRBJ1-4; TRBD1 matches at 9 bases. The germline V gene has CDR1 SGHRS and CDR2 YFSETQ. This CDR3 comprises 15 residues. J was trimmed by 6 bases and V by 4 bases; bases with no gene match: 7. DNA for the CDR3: TGCGCCAGCAGCGTTACAGGGGGCGCGGATGAAAAACTGTTTTTT. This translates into CASSVTGGADEKLFF.

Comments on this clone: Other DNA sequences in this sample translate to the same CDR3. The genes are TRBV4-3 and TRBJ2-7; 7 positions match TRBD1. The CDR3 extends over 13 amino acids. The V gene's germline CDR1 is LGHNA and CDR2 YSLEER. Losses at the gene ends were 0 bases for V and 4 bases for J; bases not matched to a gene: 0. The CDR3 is CASSQEQGYEQYF. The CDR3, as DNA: TGCGCCAGCAGCCAAGAACAGGGGTACGAGCAGTACTTC.

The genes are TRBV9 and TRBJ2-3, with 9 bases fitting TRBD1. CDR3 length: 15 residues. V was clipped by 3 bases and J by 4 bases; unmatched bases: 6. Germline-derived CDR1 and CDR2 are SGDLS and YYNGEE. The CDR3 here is CASSGDRVRSDTQYF. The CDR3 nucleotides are TGTGCCAGCAGCGGGGACAGGGTCCGGTCAGATACGCAGTATTTT. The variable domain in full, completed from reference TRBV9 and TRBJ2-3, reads DSGVTQTPKHLITATGQRVTLRCSPRSGDLSVYWYQQSLDQGLQFLIQYYNGEERAKGNILERFSAQQFPDLHSELNLSSLELGDSALYFCASSGDRVRSDTQYFGPGTRLTVL.

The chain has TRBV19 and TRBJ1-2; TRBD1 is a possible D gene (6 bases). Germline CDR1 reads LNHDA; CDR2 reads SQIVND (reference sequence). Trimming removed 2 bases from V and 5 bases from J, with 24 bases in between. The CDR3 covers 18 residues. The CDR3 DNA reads TGTGCCAGTAGTATACCCACCTACAGGGTTCGGCCGACTTATGGCTACACCTTC. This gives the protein CASSIPTYRVRPTYGYTF.

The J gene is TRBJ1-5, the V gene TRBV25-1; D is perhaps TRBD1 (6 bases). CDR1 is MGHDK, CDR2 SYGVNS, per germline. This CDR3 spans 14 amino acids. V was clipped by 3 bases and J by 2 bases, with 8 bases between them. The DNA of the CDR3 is TGTGCCAGCAGTGACAGGGGAGGCAATCAGCCCCAGCATTTT. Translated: CASSDRGGNQPQHF.

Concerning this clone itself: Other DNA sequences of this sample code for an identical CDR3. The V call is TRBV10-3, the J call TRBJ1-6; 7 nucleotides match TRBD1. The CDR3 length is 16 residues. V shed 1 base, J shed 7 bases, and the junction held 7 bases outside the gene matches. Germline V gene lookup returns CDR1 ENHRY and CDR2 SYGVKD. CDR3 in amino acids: CAISELGQVGNSPLHF. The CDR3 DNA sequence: TGTGCCATCAGTGAGTTAGGACAGGTTGGCAATTCACCCCTCCACTTT.

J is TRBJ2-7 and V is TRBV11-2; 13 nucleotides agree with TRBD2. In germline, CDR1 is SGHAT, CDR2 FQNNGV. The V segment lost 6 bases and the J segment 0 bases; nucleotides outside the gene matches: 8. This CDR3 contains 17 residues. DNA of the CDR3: TGTGCCAGCAGTCGACTAGCGGGGGGCGGAGGCTCCTACGAGCAGTACTTC. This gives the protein CASSRLAGGGGSYEQYF.

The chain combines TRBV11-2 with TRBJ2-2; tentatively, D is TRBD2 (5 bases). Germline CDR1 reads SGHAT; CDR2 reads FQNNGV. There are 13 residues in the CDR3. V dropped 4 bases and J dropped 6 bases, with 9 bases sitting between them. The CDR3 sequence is CASSSDGAGELFF. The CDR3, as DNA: TGTGCCAGCAGCTCGGACGGGGCCGGGGAGCTGTTTTTT.

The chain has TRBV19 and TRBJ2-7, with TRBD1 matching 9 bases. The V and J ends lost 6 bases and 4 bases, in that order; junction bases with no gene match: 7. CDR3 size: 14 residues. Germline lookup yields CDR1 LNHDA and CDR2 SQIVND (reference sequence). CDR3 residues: CASSQRTGEYEQYF. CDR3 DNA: TGTGCCAGTAGCCAAAGGACAGGGGAATACGAGCAGTACTTC.

Here the CDR3 reads CASSATSGIEQYF. The CDR3 DNA is TGTGCCAGTAGTGCTACTAGCGGGATAGAGCAGTACTTC. The rearrangement uses TRBV19 and TRBJ2-7, with 10 bases fitting TRBD2. The CDR3 extends over 13 amino acids. J gave up 7 bases and V 5 bases, and 5 bases lay outside the gene matches. Germline values: CDR1 LNHDA, CDR2 SQIVND (reference sequence).

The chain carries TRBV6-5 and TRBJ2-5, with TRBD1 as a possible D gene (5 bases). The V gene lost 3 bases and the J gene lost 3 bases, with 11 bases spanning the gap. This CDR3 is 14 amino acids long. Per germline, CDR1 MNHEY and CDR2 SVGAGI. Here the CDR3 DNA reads TGTGCCAGCAGTTATGGTTCACAGGAAGAGACCCAGTACTTC. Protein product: CASSYGSQEETQYF.

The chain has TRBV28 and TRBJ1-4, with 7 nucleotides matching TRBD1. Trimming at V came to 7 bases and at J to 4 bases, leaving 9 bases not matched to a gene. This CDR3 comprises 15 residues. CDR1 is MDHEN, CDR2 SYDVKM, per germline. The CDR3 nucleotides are TGTGCCAGCACCTACCCGGGACAGCATAATGAAAAACTGTTTTTT. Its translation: CASTYPGQHNEKLFF.

The CDR3 loop is CASSVWSDSPGEQYF. The CDR3 DNA sequence: TGTGCCAGCAGCGTATGGTCAGATTCTCCGGGCGAGCAGTACTTC. This chain links TRBV9 with TRBJ2-7; D gene uncertain. V shed 1 base and J shed 6 bases, with 17 bases lying between them. CDR1 and CDR2 from the germline V gene are SGDLS and YYNGEE. This CDR3 spans 15 amino acids.

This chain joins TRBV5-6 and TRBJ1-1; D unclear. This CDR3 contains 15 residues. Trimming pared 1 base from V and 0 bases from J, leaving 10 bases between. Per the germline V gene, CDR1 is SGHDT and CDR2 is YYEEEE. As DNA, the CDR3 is TGTGCCAGCAGCTTGAGCCCAGGTATGAACACTGAAGCTTTCTTT. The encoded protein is CASSLSPGMNTEAFF.

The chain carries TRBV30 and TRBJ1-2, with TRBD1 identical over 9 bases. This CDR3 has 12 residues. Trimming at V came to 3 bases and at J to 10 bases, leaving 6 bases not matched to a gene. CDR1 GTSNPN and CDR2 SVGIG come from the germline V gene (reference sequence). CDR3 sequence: CAWSPGTGTYTF. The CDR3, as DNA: TGTGCCTGGAGCCCCGGGACAGGGACCTACACCTTC.

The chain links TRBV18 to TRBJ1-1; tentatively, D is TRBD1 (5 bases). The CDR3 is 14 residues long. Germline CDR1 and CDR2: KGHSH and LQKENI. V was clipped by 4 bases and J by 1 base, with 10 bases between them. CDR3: CASSLGGPNTEAFF. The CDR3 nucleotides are TGTGCCAGCTCACTCGGGGGTCCGAACACTGAAGCTTTCTTT.

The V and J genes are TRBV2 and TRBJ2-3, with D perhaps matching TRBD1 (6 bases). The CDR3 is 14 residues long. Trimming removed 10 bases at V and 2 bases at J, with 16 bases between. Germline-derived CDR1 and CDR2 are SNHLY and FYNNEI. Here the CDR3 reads CATSQGTSTDTQYF. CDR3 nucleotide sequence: TGTGCCACCTCTCAGGGGACCTCCACAGATACGCAGTATTTT.

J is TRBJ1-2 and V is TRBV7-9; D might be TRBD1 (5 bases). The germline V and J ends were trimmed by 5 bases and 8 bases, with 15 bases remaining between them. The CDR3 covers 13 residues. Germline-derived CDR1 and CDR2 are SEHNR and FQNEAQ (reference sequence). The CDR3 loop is CASSPELGQGYTF. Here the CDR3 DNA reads TGTGCCAGCAGCCCAGAGTTGGGGCAGGGCTACACCTTC.

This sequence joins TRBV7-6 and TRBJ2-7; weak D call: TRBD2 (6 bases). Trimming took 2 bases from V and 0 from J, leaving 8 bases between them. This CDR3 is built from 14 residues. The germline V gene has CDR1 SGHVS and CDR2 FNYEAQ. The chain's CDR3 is CASSLFGGSYEQYF. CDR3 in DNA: TGTGCCAGCAGCTTATTCGGGGGCTCCTACGAGCAGTACTTC.